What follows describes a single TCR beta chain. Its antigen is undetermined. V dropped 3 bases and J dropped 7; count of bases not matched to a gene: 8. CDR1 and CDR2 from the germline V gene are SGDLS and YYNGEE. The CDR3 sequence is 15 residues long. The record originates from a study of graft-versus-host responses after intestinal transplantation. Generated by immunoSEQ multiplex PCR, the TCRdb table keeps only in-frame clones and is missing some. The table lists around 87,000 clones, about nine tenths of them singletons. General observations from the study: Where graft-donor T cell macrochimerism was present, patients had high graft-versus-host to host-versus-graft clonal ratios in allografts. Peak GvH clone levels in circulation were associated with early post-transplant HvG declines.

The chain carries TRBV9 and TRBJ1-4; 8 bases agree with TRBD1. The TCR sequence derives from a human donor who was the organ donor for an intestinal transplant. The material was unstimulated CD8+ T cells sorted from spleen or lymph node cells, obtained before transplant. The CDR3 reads CASSEETGVGEKLFF. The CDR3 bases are TGTGCCAGCAGCGAGGAGACAGGGGTGGGTGAAAAACTGTTTTTT.